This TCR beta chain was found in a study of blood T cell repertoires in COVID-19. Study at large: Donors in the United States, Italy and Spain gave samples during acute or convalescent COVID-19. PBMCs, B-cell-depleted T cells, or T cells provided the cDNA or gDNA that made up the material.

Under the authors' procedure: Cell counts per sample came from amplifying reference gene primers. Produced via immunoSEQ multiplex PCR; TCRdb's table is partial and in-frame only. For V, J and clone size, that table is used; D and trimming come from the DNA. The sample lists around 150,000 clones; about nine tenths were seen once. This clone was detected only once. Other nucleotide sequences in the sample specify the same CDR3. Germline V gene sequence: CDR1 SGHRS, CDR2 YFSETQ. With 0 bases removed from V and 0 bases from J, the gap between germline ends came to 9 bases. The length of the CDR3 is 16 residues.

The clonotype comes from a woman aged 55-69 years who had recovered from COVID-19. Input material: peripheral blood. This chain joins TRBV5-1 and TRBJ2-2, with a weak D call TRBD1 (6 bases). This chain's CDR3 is CASSLGTATNTGELFF. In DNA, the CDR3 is TGCGCCAGCAGCTTGGGGACAGCTACGAACACCGGGGAGCTGTTTTTT.